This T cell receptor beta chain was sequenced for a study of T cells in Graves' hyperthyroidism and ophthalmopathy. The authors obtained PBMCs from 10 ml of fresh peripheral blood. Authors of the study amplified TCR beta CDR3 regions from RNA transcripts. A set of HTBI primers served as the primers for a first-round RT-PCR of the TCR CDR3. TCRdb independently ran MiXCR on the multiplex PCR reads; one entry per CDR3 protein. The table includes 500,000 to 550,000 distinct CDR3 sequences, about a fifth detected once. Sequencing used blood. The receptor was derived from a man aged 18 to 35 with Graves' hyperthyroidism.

CDR3 in DNA: TGCGCCAGCAGCGCGGACAGCAACTATCAGCCCCAGCATTTT. Translated: CASSADSNYQPQHF. The V gene is TRBV4-1, the J gene TRBJ1-5; TRBD1 might be the D (6 bases). Germline V gene data show CDR1 as MGHRA and CDR2 as YSYEKL. V lost 5 bases, J lost 5 bases, and 13 bases lay in between. The CDR3 sequence is 14 residues long.